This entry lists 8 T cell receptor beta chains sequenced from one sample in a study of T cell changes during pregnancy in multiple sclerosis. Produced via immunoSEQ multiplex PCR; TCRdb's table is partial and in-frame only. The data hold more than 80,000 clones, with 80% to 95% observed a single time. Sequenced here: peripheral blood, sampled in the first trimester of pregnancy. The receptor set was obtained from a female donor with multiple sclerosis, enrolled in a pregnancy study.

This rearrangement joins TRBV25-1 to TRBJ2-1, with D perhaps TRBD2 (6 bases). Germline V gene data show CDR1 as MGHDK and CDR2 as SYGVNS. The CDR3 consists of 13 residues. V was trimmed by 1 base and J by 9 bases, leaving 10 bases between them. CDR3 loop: CASSEWRAREQFF. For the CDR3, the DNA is TGTGCCAGCAGTGAATGGAGGGCGCGTGAGCAGTTCTTC.

CDR3 DNA: TGTGCCTGGAGAGCTCAGGGGCTGGGCGGCTACACCTTC. Translation: CAWRAQGLGGYTF. The rearrangement links TRBV30 to TRBJ1-2; TRBD1 might be the D (6 bases). The CDR3 totals 13 residues. The V gene lost 3 bases and the J gene lost 8 bases, with 16 bases spanning the gap. Looked up from germline, CDR1 is GTSNPN and CDR2 is SVGIG (reference sequence).

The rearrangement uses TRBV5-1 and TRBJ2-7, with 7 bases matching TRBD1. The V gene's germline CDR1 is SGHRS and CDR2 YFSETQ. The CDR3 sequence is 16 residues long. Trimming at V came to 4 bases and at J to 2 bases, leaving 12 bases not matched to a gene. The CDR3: CASSRGNRGATYEQYF. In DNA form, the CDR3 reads TGCGCCAGCAGCAGGGGGAACAGGGGCGCAACCTACGAGCAGTACTTC.

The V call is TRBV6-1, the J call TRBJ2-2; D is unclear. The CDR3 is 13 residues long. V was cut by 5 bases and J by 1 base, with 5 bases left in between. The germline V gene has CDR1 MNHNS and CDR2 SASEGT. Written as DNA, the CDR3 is TGTGCCAGCAGTTCCCAGAACACCGGGGAGCTGTTTTTT. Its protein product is CASSSQNTGELFF.

CDR3 residues: CAIGRGGGRTSSYEQYF. In DNA form, the CDR3 reads TGTGCCATCGGGCGGGGCGGGGGGCGTACTAGCTCCTACGAGCAGTACTTC. The chain carries TRBV10-3 and TRBJ2-7; 8 nucleotides agree with TRBD2. The CDR3 contains 17 residues. The V segment lost 8 bases and the J segment 0 bases; nucleotides outside the gene matches: 15. Germline CDR1 is ENHRY and CDR2 is SYGVKD.

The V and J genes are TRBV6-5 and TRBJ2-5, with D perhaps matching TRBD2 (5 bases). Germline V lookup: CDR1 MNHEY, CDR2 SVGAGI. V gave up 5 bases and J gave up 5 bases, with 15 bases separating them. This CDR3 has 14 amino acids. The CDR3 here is CASSRRAAKETQYF. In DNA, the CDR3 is TGTGCCAGCAGTAGGCGGGCAGCCAAGGAGACCCAGTACTTC.

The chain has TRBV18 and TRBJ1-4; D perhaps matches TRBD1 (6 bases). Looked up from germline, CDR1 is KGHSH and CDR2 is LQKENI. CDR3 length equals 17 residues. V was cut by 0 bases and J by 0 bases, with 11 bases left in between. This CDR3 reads CASSPPRTAPTNEKLFF. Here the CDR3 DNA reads TGTGCCAGCTCACCACCGAGGACAGCACCAACTAATGAAAAACTGTTTTTT.

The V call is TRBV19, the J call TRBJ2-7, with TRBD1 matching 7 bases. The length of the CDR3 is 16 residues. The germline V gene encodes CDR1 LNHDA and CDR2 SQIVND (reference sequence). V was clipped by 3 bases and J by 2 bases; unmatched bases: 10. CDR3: CASSMDGQALTYEQYF. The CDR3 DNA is TGTGCCAGTAGTATGGATGGACAGGCGCTGACCTACGAGCAGTACTTC. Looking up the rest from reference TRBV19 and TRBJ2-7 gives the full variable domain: DGGITQSPKYLFRKEGQNVTLSCEQNLNHDAMYWYRQDPGQGLRLIYYSQIVNDFQKGDIAEGYSVSREKKESFPLTVTSAQKNPTAFYLCASSMDGQALTYEQYFGPGTRLTVT.